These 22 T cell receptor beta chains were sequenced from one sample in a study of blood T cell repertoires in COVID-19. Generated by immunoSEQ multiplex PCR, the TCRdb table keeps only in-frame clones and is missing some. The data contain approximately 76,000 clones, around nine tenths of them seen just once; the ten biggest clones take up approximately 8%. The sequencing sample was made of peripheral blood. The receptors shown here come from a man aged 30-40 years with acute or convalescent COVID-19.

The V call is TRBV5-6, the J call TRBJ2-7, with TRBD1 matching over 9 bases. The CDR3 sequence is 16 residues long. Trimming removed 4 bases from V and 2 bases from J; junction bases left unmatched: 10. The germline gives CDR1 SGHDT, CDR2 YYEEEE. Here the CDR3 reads CASSKMGQGLTYEQYF. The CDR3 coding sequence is TGTGCCAGCAGCAAAATGGGACAGGGCCTAACCTACGAGCAGTACTTC. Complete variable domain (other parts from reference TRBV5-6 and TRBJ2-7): DAGVTQSPTHLIKTRGQQVTLRCSPKSGHDTVSWYQQALGQGPQFIFQYYEEEERQRGNFPDRFSGHQFPNYSSELNVNALLLGDSALYLCASSKMGQGLTYEQYFGPGTRLTVT.

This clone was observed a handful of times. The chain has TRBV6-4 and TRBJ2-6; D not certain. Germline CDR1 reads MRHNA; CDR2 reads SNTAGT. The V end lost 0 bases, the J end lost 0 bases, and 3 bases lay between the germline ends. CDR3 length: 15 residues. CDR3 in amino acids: CASSDSYSGANVLTF. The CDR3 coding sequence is TGTGCCAGCAGTGACTCCTACTCTGGGGCCAACGTCCTGACTTTC.

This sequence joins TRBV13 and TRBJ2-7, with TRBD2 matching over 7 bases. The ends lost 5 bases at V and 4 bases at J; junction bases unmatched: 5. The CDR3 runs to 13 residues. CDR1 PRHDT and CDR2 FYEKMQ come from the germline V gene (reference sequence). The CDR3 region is CASSPRLAYEQYF. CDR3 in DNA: TGTGCCAGCAGCCCCCGACTAGCTTACGAGCAGTACTTC.

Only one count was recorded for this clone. The CDR3, as DNA: TGTGCCAGCAGCCAAGACGCGGGACTCTACGAGCAGTACTTC. It specifies CASSQDAGLYEQYF. This chain links TRBV4-2 with TRBJ2-7, with a weak D call TRBD2 (6 bases). Germline V gene lookup returns CDR1 LGHNA and CDR2 YNFKEQ. The V end lost 0 bases, the J end lost 3 bases, and 9 bases lay between the germline ends. The CDR3 has 14 residues.

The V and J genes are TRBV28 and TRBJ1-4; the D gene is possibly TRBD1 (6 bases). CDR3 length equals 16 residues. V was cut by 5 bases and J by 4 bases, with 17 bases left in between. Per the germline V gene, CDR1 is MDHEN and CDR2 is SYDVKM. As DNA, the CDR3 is TGTGCCAGCAGTCCGGACGGCGAGGGGGTTAATGAAAAACTGTTTTTT. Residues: CASSPDGEGVNEKLFF.

The CDR3 sequence is CASSPREAGYEQFF. The CDR3 nucleotides read TGCGCCAGCAGCCCAAGGGAGGCGGGTTATGAGCAGTTCTTC. This rearrangement joins TRBV4-3 to TRBJ2-1; TRBD2 is a possible D gene (6 bases). CDR3 length: 14 amino acids. With 4 bases removed from V and 8 bases from J, the gap between germline ends came to 15 bases. Germline loops: CDR1 LGHNA, CDR2 YSLEER.

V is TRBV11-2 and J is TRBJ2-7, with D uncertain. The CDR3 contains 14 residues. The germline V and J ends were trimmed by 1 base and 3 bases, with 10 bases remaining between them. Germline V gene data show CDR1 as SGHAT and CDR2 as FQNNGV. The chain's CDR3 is CASSLARSDYEQYF. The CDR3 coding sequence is TGTGCCAGCAGCTTAGCGAGGTCCGACTACGAGCAGTACTTC.

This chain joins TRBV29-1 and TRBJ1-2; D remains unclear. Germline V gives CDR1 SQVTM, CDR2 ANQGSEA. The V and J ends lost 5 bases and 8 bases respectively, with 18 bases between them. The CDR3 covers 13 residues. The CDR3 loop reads CSVQSSTSYGYTF. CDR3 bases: TGCAGCGTTCAATCCTCGACAAGTTACGGCTACACCTTC.

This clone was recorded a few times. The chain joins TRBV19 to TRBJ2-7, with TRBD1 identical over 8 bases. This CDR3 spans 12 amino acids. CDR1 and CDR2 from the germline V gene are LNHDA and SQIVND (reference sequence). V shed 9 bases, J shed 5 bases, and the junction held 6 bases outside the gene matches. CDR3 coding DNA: TGTGCCAGCGTTTCGACAGGGGACGAGCAGTACTTC. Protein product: CASVSTGDEQYF.

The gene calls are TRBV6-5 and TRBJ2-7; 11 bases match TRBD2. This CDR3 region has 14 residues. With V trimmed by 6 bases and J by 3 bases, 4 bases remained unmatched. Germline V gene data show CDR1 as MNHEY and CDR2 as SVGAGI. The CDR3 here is CASRLAGAGYEQYF. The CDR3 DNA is TGTGCCAGCAGACTAGCGGGAGCGGGCTACGAGCAGTACTTC.

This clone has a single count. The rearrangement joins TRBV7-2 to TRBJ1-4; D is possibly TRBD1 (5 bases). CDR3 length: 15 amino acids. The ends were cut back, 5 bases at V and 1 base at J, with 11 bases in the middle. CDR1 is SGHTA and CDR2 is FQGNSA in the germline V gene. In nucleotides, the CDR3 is TGTGCCAGCAGCCCGCGGGGGGTAACTAATGAAAAACTGTTTTTT. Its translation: CASSPRGVTNEKLFF.

As DNA, the CDR3 is TGTGCCAGCAGCCAAGTCCCTGGTCGGGAGACCCAGTACTTC. Its protein is CASSQVPGRETQYF. The rearrangement uses TRBV14 and TRBJ2-5; D uncertain. In germline, CDR1 is SGHDN, CDR2 FVKESK. V lost 1 base and J lost 5, with 11 bases in between. The CDR3 is 14 residues long. The full variable domain, in which reference TRBV14 and TRBJ2-5 provide the parts outside the CDR3, is EAGVTQFPSHSVIEKGQTVTLRCDPISGHDNLYWYRRVMGKEIKFLLHFVKESKQDESGMPNNRFLAERTGGTYSTLKVQPAELEDSGVYFCASSQVPGRETQYFGPGTRLLVL.

In DNA, the CDR3 is TGTGCCAGCAGCTTGGCACAGGGTGATTCACCCCTCCACTTT. It translates to CASSLAQGDSPLHF. The V call is TRBV5-6, the J call TRBJ1-6; maybe TRBD1 (6 bases). V was shortened by 0 bases and J by 8 bases, with 9 bases between the two germline ends. Germline V gene data show CDR1 as SGHDT and CDR2 as YYEEEE. The length of the CDR3 is 14 residues.

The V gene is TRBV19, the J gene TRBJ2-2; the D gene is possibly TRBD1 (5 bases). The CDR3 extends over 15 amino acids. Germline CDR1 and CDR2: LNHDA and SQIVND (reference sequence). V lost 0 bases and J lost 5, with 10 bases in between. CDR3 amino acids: CASSIDPSGTGELFF. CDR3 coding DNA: TGTGCCAGTAGTATAGATCCCTCAGGGACCGGGGAGCTGTTTTTT.

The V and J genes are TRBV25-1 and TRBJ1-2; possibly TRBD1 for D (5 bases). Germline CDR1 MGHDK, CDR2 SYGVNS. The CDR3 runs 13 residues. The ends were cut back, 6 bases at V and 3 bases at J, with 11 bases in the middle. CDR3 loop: CASSPWGDYGYTF. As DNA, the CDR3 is TGTGCCAGCAGCCCCTGGGGGGACTATGGCTACACCTTC.

This CDR3 is CASSSASGRALEQFF. In DNA form, the CDR3 reads TGTGCCAGCAGCTCGGCTAGCGGGAGGGCCCTTGAGCAGTTCTTC. The V call is TRBV7-2, the J call TRBJ2-1; the match to TRBD2 covers 12 bases. V dropped 4 bases and J dropped 9; count of bases not matched to a gene: 7. CDR1 and CDR2 (germline): SGHTA, FQGNSA. There are 15 residues in the CDR3.

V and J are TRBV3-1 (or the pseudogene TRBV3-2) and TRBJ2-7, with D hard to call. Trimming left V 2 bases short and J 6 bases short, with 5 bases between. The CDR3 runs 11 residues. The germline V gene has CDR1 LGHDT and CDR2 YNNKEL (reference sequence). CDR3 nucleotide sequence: TGTGCCAGCAGCCAATCGCGCGAGCAGTACTTC. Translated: CASSQSREQYF.

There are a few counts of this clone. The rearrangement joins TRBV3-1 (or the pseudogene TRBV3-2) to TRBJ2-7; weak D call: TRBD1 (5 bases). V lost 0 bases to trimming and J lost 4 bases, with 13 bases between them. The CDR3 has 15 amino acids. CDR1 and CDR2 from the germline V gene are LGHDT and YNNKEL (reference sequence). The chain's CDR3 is CASSQDLGRAYEQYF. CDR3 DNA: TGTGCCAGCAGCCAAGATTTGGGCAGGGCATACGAGCAGTACTTC.

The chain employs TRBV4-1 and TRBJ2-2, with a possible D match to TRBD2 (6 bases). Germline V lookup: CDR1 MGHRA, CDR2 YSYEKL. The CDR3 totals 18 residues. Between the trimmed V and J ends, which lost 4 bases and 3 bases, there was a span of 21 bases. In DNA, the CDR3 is TGCGCCAGCAGCCCTAGTTGGGCCCGTAGCGGTTACACCGGGGAGCTGTTTTTT. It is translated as CASSPSWARSGYTGELFF.

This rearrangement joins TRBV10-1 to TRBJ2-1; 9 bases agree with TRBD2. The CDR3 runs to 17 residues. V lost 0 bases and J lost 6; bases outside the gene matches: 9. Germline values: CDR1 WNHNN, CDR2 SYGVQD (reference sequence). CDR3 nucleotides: TGCGCCAGCAGTGAGTCCCTTAGCGGGAGAAGGGCCAATGAGCAGTTCTTC. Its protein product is CASSESLSGRRANEQFF.

This CDR3 is CSALPYNEQFF. CDR3 coding DNA: TGCAGTGCTCTACCCTACAATGAGCAGTTCTTC. The V call is TRBV20-1, the J call TRBJ2-1; D not resolved. CDR1 is DFQATT, CDR2 SNEGSKA, per germline (reference sequence). V was shortened by 5 bases and J by 2 bases, with 4 bases between the two germline ends. The CDR3 runs 11 residues.

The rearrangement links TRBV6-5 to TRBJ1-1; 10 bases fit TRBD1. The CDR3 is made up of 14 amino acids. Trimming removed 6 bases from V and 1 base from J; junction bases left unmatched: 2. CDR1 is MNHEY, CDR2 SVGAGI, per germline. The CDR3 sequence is CASRGQGWNTEAFF. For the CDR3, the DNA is TGTGCCAGCAGGGGACAGGGGTGGAACACTGAAGCTTTCTTT.